This T cell receptor beta chain is from a study of cytomegalovirus exposure and HLA in healthy donors. PCR was performed using 60 Vbeta and 13 Jbeta primers. TCRdb's table, derived via immunoSEQ multiplex PCR, lists solely in-frame clones and lacks some. The sample includes about 180,000 clones, around 80% seen only once; the top ten take 1.4% to 1.5%. The germline gives CDR1 SGHVS, CDR2 FQNEAQ. The CDR3 contains 13 residues. Study-wide findings and caveats: Most likely, a cluster of highly shared sequence variants arose as a sequencing artifact. Apparent HLA restriction characterized most CMV-associated TCR beta chains in a later analysis. Some TCR beta chains (roughly 160 of them) were listed as cytomegalovirus-associated.

This clone was seen only once. The antigen is unknown. One end of the junction fails to match germline, which may point to a read error. The specimen was PBMCs. J is TRBJ1-1 and V is TRBV7-8; D call uncertain. This TCR derives from a man younger than 30 in good health and CMV-seronegative. This chain's CDR3 is CASSLKSDTEAFF. CDR3 sequence (DNA): TGTGCCAGCAGCCTCAAGTCTGACACCGAAGCTTTCTTT. The full variable domain, its missing parts supplied by reference TRBV7-8 and TRBJ1-1, is GAGVSQSPRYKVAKRGQDVALRCDPISGHVSLFWYQQALGQGPEFLTYFQNEAQLDKSGLPSDRFFAERPEGSVSTLKIQRTQQEDSAVYLCASSLKSDTEAFFGQGTRLTVV.